These 18 T cell receptor beta chains were all obtained from the same sample, sequenced in a study of T cell responses to AZD1222 COVID-19 vaccine. The method was immunoSEQ multiplex PCR; TCRdb's version includes in-frame clones alone and lacks a portion of them. The sample includes some 160,000 clones, around nine tenths of them seen just once. This sample comprised peripheral blood, obtained on day 0 of AZD1222 vaccination. The receptors derive from an adult in good health.

This chain joins TRBV7-9 and TRBJ1-2, with D perhaps TRBD1 (5 bases). The CDR3 sequence is 15 residues long. Germline V lookup: CDR1 SEHNR, CDR2 FQNEAQ (reference sequence). Trimming stripped 5 bases from V and 5 bases from J, with 18 bases between. The CDR3 reads CASSPRQQVQYGYTF. CDR3 DNA: TGTGCCAGCAGCCCTAGACAGCAAGTCCAGTATGGCTACACCTTC.

This clone has a count of ten or more. The V call is TRBV7-2, the J call TRBJ2-1, with 9 bases lining up with TRBD2. J was trimmed by 8 bases and V by 1 base; bases with no gene match: 9. This CDR3 has 16 amino acids. Germline V gene sequence: CDR1 SGHTA, CDR2 FQGNSA. The CDR3 is CASSLVPAGGVDEQFF. The CDR3 DNA sequence: TGTGCCAGCAGCTTAGTGCCAGCGGGAGGCGTAGATGAGCAGTTCTTC.

On this clone: Other DNA sequences of this sample code for an identical CDR3. The J gene is TRBJ2-7, the V gene TRBV24-1; TRBD1 agrees at 10 bases. V lost 5 bases and J lost 3; bases outside the gene matches: 0. Germline V CDR1 and CDR2: KGHDR, SFDVKD. The CDR3 is 13 amino acids. CDR3 DNA: TGTGCCACCAGTGGGACAGGGGGCTACGAGCAGTACTTC. Protein: CATSGTGGYEQYF.

The genes are TRBV28 and TRBJ2-3; D is possibly TRBD1 (5 bases). CDR3 length: 15 amino acids. Trimming cost V 6 bases and J 1 base, with 14 bases left between them. The germline CDR1 and CDR2 sequences are MDHEN and SYDVKM. CDR3 nucleotides: TGTGCCAGCAGGCCGCAGGGTATCGGCACAGATACGCAGTATTTT. Amino acids: CASRPQGIGTDTQYF.

The V call is TRBV6-1, the J call TRBJ2-1; D gene unclear. V shed 2 bases and J shed 6 bases, with 8 bases lying between them. Germline CDR1 is MNHNS and CDR2 is SASEGT. The CDR3 runs to 13 residues. The CDR3 DNA reads as TGTGCCAGCAGTGAAACACCCGGCAATGAGCAGTTCTTC. This encodes CASSETPGNEQFF.

The chain links TRBV19 to TRBJ2-2; weak D call: TRBD2 (5 bases). This CDR3 has 15 residues. Germline lookup yields CDR1 LNHDA and CDR2 SQIVND (reference sequence). V lost 5 bases, J lost 1 base, and 11 bases lay in between. This CDR3 reads CASSPRGENTGELFF. Written as DNA, the CDR3 is TGTGCCAGTAGTCCCCGGGGAGAGAACACCGGGGAGCTGTTTTTT.

The V call is TRBV6-2 or TRBV6-3, the J call TRBJ2-5; perhaps TRBD1 as D (6 bases). The germline V gene has CDR1 MNHEY and CDR2 SVGEGT. Trimming took 4 bases from V and 4 from J, leaving 10 bases between them. This CDR3 comprises 13 residues. The CDR3, as DNA: TGTGCCAGCAGTTTACGAGGGGGAGAGACCCAGTACTTC. The encoded protein is CASSLRGGETQYF.

The chain recombines TRBV15 with TRBJ2-3; the D gene is possibly TRBD1 (5 bases). Germline CDR1 reads LNHNV; CDR2 reads YYDKDF (reference sequence). Trimming cost V 3 bases and J 1 base, with 11 bases left between them. The CDR3 is 15 amino acids. The CDR3 DNA sequence: TGTGCCACCAGCAGCCGGCAGGGCCGCACAGATACGCAGTATTTT. It specifies CATSSRQGRTDTQYF. Together with reference TRBV15 and TRBJ2-3, the CDR3 gives the full variable domain: DAMVIQNPRYQVTQFGKPVTLSCSQTLNHNVMYWYQQKSSQAPKLLFHYYDKDFNNEADTPDNFQSRRPNTSFCFLDIRSPGLGDTAMYLCATSSRQGRTDTQYFGPGTRLTVL.

The V gene is TRBV7-9, the J gene TRBJ2-7; D is uncertain. Germline V lookup: CDR1 SEHNR, CDR2 FQNEAQ (reference sequence). The CDR3 is 12 residues long. The ends were cut back, 4 bases at V and 4 bases at J, with 8 bases in the middle. The CDR3 loop reads CASSSGIYEQYF. The CDR3 DNA reads TGTGCCAGCAGCTCAGGAATTTACGAGCAGTACTTC.

This chain links TRBV5-5 with TRBJ2-1; perhaps TRBD2 as D (5 bases). The CDR3 covers 14 residues. Trimming left V 4 bases short and J 4 bases short, with 12 bases between. In germline, CDR1 is SGHKS, CDR2 YYEKEE (reference sequence). The CDR3, as DNA: TGTGCCAGCAGCCTCACTAGTTTATACAATGAGCAGTTCTTC. This encodes CASSLTSLYNEQFF.

This sequence joins TRBV28 and TRBJ1-4; D is unclear. Germline CDR1 and CDR2: MDHEN and SYDVKM. V was shortened by 2 bases and J by 5 bases, with 3 bases between the two germline ends. The CDR3 has 12 residues. DNA of the CDR3: TGTGCCAGCAGTTTAATGAATGAAAAACTGTTTTTT. Protein product: CASSLMNEKLFF. The complete variable domain, with remaining parts taken from reference TRBV28 and TRBJ1-4, reads DVKVTQSSRYLVKRTGEKVFLECVQDMDHENMFWYRQDPGLGLRLIYFSYDVKMKEKGDIPEGYSVSREKKERFSLILESASTNQTSMYLCASSLMNEKLFFGSGTQLSVL.

The gene calls are TRBV28 and TRBJ2-7; TRBD2 matches 8 bases. This CDR3 has 12 residues. CDR1 and CDR2 from the germline V gene are MDHEN and SYDVKM. V lost 6 bases and J lost 6; bases outside the gene matches: 4. DNA of the CDR3: TGTGCCAGCAGACCCGGGGGGGCCGAGCAGTACTTC. Amino acids: CASRPGGAEQYF.

The rearrangement links TRBV6-5 to TRBJ2-7; D gene unclear. V lost 6 bases to trimming and J lost 6 bases, with 21 bases between them. Germline V gene sequence: CDR1 MNHEY, CDR2 SVGAGI. The CDR3 runs 15 residues. As DNA, the CDR3 is TGTGCCAGCAGCCACCGGACCGCTGAGGCCTCCGAGCAGTACTTC. This encodes CASSHRTAEASEQYF.

This rearrangement joins TRBV3-1 (or the pseudogene TRBV3-2) to TRBJ1-1, with 12 bases identical to TRBD1. With 6 bases clipped from V and 1 base from J, the junction kept 9 bases outside the gene matches. CDR1 is LGHDT and CDR2 is YNNKEL in the germline V gene (reference sequence). The CDR3 consists of 17 residues. The CDR3 DNA sequence: TGTGCCAGCAGACCGGGACAGGGGGCATTTTGGAACACTGAAGCTTTCTTT. Translating gives CASRPGQGAFWNTEAFF.

The V gene is TRBV7-3, the J gene TRBJ2-2; 7 nucleotides line up with TRBD1. The CDR3 extends over 16 amino acids. The J segment lost 5 bases and the V segment lost 2 bases, leaving 8 bases of the junction unmatched. Germline values: CDR1 SGHTA, CDR2 FQGTGA. In DNA, the CDR3 is TGTGCCAGCAGCTTAGTGACAGGGAAGCCGACCGGGGAGCTGTTTTTT. Protein: CASSLVTGKPTGELFF.

The chain combines TRBV11-3 with TRBJ2-7, with TRBD1 as a possible D gene (5 bases). The V end was cut by 5 bases, the J end by 7 bases, with 12 bases between. Germline CDR1 is SGHNT and CDR2 is YENEEA. This CDR3 region has 12 residues. This CDR3 reads CASSETGREQYF. The CDR3 region has the DNA TGTGCCAGCAGCGAAACAGGAAGGGAGCAGTACTTC.

The chain is built from TRBV7-3 and TRBJ2-3, with 8 nucleotides matching TRBD2. Germline loops: CDR1 SGHTA, CDR2 FQGTGA. The CDR3 totals 16 residues. With V trimmed by 0 bases and J by 0 bases, 2 bases remained unmatched. The CDR3, as DNA: TGTGCCAGCAGCTTAACAGAGCGGGGGAGCACAGATACGCAGTATTTT. Translating gives CASSLTERGSTDTQYF.

The rearrangement links TRBV30 to TRBJ1-1; maybe TRBD1 (6 bases). Germline CDR1 reads GTSNPN; CDR2 reads SVGIG (reference sequence). Trimming shortened V by 3 bases and J by 5 bases, and 10 bases separated the two germline ends. The CDR3 length is 12 residues. The DNA of the CDR3 is TGTGCCTGGAGCGACAGGTGGACTGAAGCTTTCTTT. This sequence encodes CAWSDRWTEAFF.